The entry below gives a single T cell receptor (beta chain) sequence along with its context. The data originate from a study of blood T cell repertoires in COVID-19. Per the germline V gene, CDR1 is GTSNPN and CDR2 is SVGIG (reference sequence). The CDR3 extends over 13 amino acids. V lost 3 bases and J lost 4, with 9 bases in between. Only in-frame clones appear in the TCRdb table, and some are missing; sequencing was by immunoSEQ multiplex PCR. The profile covers about 140,000 clones, with 87% appearing a single time and approximately 4% taken by the ten largest. The receptor was isolated from a middle-aged woman with acute or convalescent COVID-19. Sequences were obtained from peripheral blood. J is TRBJ1-4 and V is TRBV30; D remains ambiguous. CDR3 in DNA: TGTGCCTGGAGGTCGGGAGTTAATGAAAAACTGTTTTTT. This translates into CAWRSGVNEKLFF.